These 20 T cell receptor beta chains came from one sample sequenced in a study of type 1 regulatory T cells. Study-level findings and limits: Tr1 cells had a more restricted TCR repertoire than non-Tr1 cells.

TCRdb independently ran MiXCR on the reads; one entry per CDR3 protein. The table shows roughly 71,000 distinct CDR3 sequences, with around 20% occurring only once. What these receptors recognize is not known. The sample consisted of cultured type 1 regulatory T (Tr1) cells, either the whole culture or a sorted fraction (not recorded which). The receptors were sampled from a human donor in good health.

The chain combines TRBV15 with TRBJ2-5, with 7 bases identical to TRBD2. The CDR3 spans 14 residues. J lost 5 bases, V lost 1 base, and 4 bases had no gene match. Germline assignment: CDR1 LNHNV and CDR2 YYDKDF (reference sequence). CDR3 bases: TGTGCCACCAGCAGAGGTGGTAGCGGGGAGACCCAGTACTTC. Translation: CATSRGGSGETQYF.

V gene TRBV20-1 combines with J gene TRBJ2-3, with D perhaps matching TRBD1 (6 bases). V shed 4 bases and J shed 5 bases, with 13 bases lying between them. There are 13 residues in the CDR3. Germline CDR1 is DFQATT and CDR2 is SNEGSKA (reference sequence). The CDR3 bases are TGCAGTGCTAACCGAGTAGGGGGAGATACGCAGTATTTT. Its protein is CSANRVGGDTQYF.

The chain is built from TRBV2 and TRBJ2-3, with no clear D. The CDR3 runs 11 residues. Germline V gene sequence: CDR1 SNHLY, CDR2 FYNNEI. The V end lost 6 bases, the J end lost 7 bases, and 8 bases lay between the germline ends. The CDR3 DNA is TGTGCCAGCAGCCCTTCAAATACGCAGTATTTT. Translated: CASSPSNTQYF.

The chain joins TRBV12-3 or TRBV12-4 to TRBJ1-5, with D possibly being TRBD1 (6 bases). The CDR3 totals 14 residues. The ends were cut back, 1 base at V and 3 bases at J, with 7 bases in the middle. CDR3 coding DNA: TGTGCCAGCAGTTTAGGGGGGCCCAATCAGCCCCAGCATTTT. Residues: CASSLGGPNQPQHF.

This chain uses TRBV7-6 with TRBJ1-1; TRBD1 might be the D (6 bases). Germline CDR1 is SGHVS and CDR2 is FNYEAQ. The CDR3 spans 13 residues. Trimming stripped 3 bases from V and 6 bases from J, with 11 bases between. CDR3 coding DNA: TGTGCCAGCAGCTTGGACAGAGGGGCTGAAGCTTTCTTT. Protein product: CASSLDRGAEAFF.

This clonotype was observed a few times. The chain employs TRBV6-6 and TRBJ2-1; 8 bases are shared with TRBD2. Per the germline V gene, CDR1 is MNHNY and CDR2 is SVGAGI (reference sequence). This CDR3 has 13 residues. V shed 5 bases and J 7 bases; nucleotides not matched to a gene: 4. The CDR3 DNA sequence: TGTGCCAGCAGTCCGGGACTAGTAAATGAGCAGTTCTTC. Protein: CASSPGLVNEQFF.

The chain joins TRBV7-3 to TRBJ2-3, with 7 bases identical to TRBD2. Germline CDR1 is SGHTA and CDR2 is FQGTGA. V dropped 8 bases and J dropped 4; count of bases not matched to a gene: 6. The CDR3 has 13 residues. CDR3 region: CASGQGGADTQYF. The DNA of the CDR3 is TGTGCCAGCGGTCAGGGAGGGGCAGATACGCAGTATTTT.

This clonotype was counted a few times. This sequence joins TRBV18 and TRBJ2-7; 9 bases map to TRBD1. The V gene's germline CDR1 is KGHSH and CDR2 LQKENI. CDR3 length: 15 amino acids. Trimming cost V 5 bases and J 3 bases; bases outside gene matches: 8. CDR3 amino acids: CASSGGQGFFYEQYF. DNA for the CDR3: TGTGCCAGCTCAGGGGGACAGGGTTTTTTCTACGAGCAGTACTTC.

CDR3 DNA: TGTGCCAGCTCACCATTAGCGGGTATTGTCTACGAGCAGTACTTC. This codes for CASSPLAGIVYEQYF. V is TRBV18 and J is TRBJ2-7; TRBD2 aligns across 7 bases. V lost 2 bases and J lost 3; bases outside the gene matches: 7. CDR1 and CDR2 from the germline V gene are KGHSH and LQKENI. The CDR3 runs 15 residues.

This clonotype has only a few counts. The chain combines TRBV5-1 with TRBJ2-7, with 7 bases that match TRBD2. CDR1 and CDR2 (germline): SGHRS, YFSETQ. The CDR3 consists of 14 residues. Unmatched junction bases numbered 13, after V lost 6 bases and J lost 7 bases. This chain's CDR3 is CASKASGGPGEQYF. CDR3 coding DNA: TGCGCCAGCAAGGCTAGCGGAGGTCCGGGGGAGCAGTACTTC.

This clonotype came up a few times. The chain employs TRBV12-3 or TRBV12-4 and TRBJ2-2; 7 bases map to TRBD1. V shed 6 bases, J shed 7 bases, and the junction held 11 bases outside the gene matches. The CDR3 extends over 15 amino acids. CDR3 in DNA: TGTGCCAGCAGCCTAAACGACAGGGTAAACGGGGAGCTGTTTTTT. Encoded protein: CASSLNDRVNGELFF.

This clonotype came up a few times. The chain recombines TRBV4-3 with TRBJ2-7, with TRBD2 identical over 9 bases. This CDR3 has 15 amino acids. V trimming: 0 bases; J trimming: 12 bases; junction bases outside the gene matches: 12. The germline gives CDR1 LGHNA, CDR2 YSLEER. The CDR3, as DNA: TGCGCCAGCAGCCAAGATCCAGGCGGGAGGGGTCGGCGGTACTTC. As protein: CASSQDPGGRGRRYF.

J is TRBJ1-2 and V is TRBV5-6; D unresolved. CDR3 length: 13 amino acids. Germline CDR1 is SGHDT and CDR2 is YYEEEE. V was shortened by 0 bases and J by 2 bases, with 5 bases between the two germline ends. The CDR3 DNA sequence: TGTGCCAGCAGCTTGGGGCGGAACTATGGCTACACCTTC. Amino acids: CASSLGRNYGYTF.

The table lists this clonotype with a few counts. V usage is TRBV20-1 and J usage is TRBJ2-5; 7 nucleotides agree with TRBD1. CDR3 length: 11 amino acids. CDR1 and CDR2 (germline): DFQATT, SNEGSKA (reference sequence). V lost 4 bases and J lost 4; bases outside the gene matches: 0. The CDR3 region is CSANRGETQYF. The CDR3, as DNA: TGCAGTGCTAACAGGGGAGAGACCCAGTACTTC.

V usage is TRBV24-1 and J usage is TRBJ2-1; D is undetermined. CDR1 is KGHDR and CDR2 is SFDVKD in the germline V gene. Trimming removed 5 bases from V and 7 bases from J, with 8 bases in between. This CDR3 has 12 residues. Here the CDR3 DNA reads TGTGCCACCAGTGGGGCAACAAATGAGCAGTTCTTC. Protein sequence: CATSGATNEQFF.

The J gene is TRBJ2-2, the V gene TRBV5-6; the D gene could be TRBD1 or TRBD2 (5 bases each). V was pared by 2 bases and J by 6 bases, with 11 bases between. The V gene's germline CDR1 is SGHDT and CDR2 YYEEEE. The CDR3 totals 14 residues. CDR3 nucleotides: TGTGCCAGCAGCTTCGGGGCTCAATCCGGGGAGCTGTTTTTT. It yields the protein CASSFGAQSGELFF.

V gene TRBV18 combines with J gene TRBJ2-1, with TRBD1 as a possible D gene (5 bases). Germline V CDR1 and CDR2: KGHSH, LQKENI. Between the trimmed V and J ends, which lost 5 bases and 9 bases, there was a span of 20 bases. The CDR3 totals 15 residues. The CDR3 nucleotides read TGTGCCAGCTCATCAGGAGCTGCCAGGGCTGGTGAGCAGTTCTTC. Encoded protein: CASSSGAARAGEQFF.

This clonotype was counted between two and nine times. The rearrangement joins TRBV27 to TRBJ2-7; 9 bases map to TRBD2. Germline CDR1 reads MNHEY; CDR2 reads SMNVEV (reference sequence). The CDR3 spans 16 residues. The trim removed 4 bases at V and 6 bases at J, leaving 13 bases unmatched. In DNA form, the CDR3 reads TGTGCCAGCAGTTCCCCCTTTAGCGGGAGACATGCCGAGCAGTACTTC. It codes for CASSSPFSGRHAEQYF.

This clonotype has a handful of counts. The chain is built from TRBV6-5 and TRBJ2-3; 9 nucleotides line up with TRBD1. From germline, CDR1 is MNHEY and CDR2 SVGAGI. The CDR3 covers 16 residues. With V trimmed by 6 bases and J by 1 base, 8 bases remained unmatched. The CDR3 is CASRKDRGYRTDTQYF. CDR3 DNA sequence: TGTGCCAGCAGGAAGGACAGGGGTTATCGCACAGATACGCAGTATTTT.

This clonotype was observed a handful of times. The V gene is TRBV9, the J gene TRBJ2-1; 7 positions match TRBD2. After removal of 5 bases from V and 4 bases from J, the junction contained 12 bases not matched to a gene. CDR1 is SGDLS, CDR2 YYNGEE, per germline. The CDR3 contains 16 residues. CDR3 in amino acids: CASSRLASGFYNEQFF. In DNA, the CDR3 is TGTGCCAGCAGTCGACTAGCCTCGGGGTTTTACAATGAGCAGTTCTTC.